Shown below are 18 T cell receptor beta chains from a single sample sequenced in a study of T cell responses to AZD1222 COVID-19 vaccine. TCRdb's copy holds only in-frame clones and misses some; the assay was immunoSEQ multiplex PCR. The repertoire holds approximately 110,000 clones, with about nine tenths as singletons. This specimen consisted of peripheral blood, obtained on day 0 of AZD1222 vaccination. The receptors were gathered from an adult in good health.

The chain links TRBV19 to TRBJ1-2, with D uncertain. With 4 bases removed from V and 8 bases from J, the gap between germline ends came to 17 bases. Germline V gene lookup returns CDR1 LNHDA and CDR2 SQIVND (reference sequence). This CDR3 comprises 14 residues. The CDR3 loop reads CASSNSPSIIGYTF. CDR3 coding DNA: TGTGCCAGTAGTAACAGTCCCTCGATAATCGGCTACACCTTC.

The chain joins TRBV4-2 to TRBJ1-3; no definite D call. This CDR3 region has 16 residues. Germline CDR1 and CDR2: LGHNA and YNFKEQ. V was clipped by 1 base and J by 4 bases, with 14 bases between them. The CDR3 here is CASSQAGRGTGNTIYF. For the CDR3, the DNA is TGTGCCAGCAGCCAAGCGGGAAGAGGAACAGGAAACACCATATATTTT.

The V call is TRBV19, the J call TRBJ1-2; D unresolved. Trimming cost V 10 bases and J 2 bases, with 14 bases left between them. CDR1 and CDR2 (germline): LNHDA, SQIVND (reference sequence). The CDR3 runs 13 residues. The CDR3 sequence: CATTRGENYGYTF. The CDR3 DNA follows: TGTGCCACCACTCGCGGAGAGAACTATGGCTACACCTTC.

This clone came up a few times. This chain links TRBV3-1 (or the pseudogene TRBV3-2) with TRBJ2-7; D might be TRBD2 (6 bases). The V end lost 4 bases, the J end lost 7 bases, and 14 bases lay between the germline ends. Germline assignment: CDR1 LGHDT and CDR2 YNNKEL (reference sequence). The CDR3 is made up of 13 amino acids. The CDR3 protein is CASSPPGVGEQYF. The CDR3 DNA reads as TGTGCCAGCAGCCCGCCGGGGGTGGGGGAGCAGTACTTC.

The chain employs TRBV5-8 and TRBJ1-5; D not certain. The ends were cut back, 5 bases at V and 9 bases at J, with 12 bases in the middle. Germline CDR1 SGHTS, CDR2 YDEGEE. There are 12 residues in the CDR3. The CDR3 sequence: CASRKSGTPQHF. In nucleotides, the CDR3 is TGTGCCAGCAGGAAGTCAGGAACGCCCCAGCATTTT. Based on the CDR3 plus reference TRBV5-8 and TRBJ1-5, the full variable domain is EAGVTQSPTHLIKTRGQQATLRCSPISGHTSVYWYQQALGLGLQFLLWYDEGEERNRGNFPPRFSGRQFPNYSSELNVNALELEDSALYLCASRKSGTPQHFGDGTRLSIL.

The chain combines TRBV5-1 with TRBJ1-1; TRBD1 is a possible D gene (5 bases). CDR3 size: 13 residues. CDR1 is SGHRS, CDR2 YFSETQ, per germline. V was pared by 5 bases and J by 3 bases, with 11 bases between. CDR3 amino acids: CASRLRGDTEAFF. The DNA of the CDR3 is TGCGCCAGCAGATTGAGAGGGGACACTGAAGCTTTCTTT.

CDR3 protein: CASSSGTGQQETQYF. The CDR3 DNA reads as TGTGCCAGCAGTTCCGGAACAGGACAGCAAGAGACCCAGTACTTC. This sequence joins TRBV6-5 and TRBJ2-5, with D perhaps matching TRBD1 (6 bases). V dropped 4 bases and J dropped 2 bases, with 14 bases sitting between them. This CDR3 region has 15 residues. Germline CDR1 is MNHEY and CDR2 is SVGAGI.

This chain joins TRBV18 and TRBJ2-3; D gene uncertain. Germline lookup yields CDR1 KGHSH and CDR2 LQKENI. The V and J ends lost 2 bases and 2 bases respectively, with 8 bases between them. The CDR3 length is 14 residues. CDR3 bases: TGTGCCAGCTCACCAGCGGCAGTCACAGATACGCAGTATTTT. Protein: CASSPAAVTDTQYF.

The J gene is TRBJ1-1, the V gene TRBV3-1 (or the pseudogene TRBV3-2); weak D call: TRBD1 (5 bases). The CDR3 consists of 19 residues. Trimming removed 0 bases at V and 1 base at J, with 21 bases between. Germline V gene lookup returns CDR1 LGHDT and CDR2 YNNKEL (reference sequence). DNA for the CDR3: TGTGCCAGCAGCCAAGAGGGCTTTGTTGCAGGGTGGAAGAACACTGAAGCTTTCTTT. The encoded protein is CASSQEGFVAGWKNTEAFF.

In DNA form, the CDR3 reads TGTGCCAGCAGTCAGATCCTCATTGTCTACACCTTC. Protein sequence: CASSQILIVYTF. The V call is TRBV12-3 or TRBV12-4, the J call TRBJ1-2; D remains unclear. Trimming removed 5 bases from V and 10 bases from J, with 14 bases in between. The CDR3 is 12 amino acids.

V is TRBV7-7 and J is TRBJ2-2; D tentatively reads TRBD1 or TRBD2 (5 bases each). Trimming stripped 2 bases from V and 7 bases from J, with 11 bases between. Germline V gives CDR1 SSHAT, CDR2 FNYEAQ (reference sequence). The CDR3 is 14 residues long. The CDR3 DNA follows: TGTGCCAGCAGCTTATTTTGGGGGAACGGGGAGCTGTTTTTT. Translated, it gives CASSLFWGNGELFF.

This sequence joins TRBV23-1 and TRBJ2-7; the D is unclear. TRBV23-1 is an ORF, and what it does is uncertain. Trimming took 0 bases from V and 3 from J, leaving 15 bases between them. CDR3 length: 16 residues. The CDR3 reads CASSQSCVPPCYEQYF. The CDR3 coding sequence is TGCGCCAGCAGTCAATCTTGCGTCCCCCCTTGCTACGAGCAGTACTTC.

CDR3 DNA sequence: TGTGCCAGCAGCAAACACCGGGCCCACAATGAAAAACTGTTTTTT. This codes for CASSKHRAHNEKLFF. V and J are TRBV11-2 and TRBJ1-4; no clear D. Germline CDR1 reads SGHAT; CDR2 reads FQNNGV. The CDR3 runs 15 residues. The V end lost 5 bases, the J end lost 5 bases, and 15 bases lay between the germline ends.

The chain combines TRBV6-5 with TRBJ2-1; 9 nucleotides line up with TRBD2. CDR3 length: 13 residues. V shed 5 bases, J shed 5 bases, and the junction held 1 base outside the gene matches. In germline, CDR1 is MNHEY, CDR2 SVGAGI. The CDR3: CASSRLADNEQFF. DNA for the CDR3: TGTGCCAGCAGTAGACTAGCGGACAATGAGCAGTTCTTC.

The count of this clone is one. V gene TRBV7-9 combines with J gene TRBJ1-2; 9 bases agree with TRBD1. Germline loops: CDR1 SEHNR, CDR2 FQNEAQ (reference sequence). With 5 bases clipped from V and 7 bases from J, the junction kept 5 bases outside the gene matches. This CDR3 contains 13 residues. The CDR3, as DNA: TGTGCCAGCAGCCTACAGGGGGCGGGTGGCTACACCTTC. Encoded protein: CASSLQGAGGYTF.

This clone was counted a single time. V is TRBV4-1 and J is TRBJ2-7; TRBD2 agrees at 14 bases. V trimming: 0 bases; J trimming: 4 bases; junction bases outside the gene matches: 11. The germline CDR1 and CDR2 sequences are MGHRA and YSYEKL. The CDR3 covers 19 residues. The CDR3 DNA follows: TGCGCCAGCAGCCAAGAAAGGGCCGGGACTAGCGGGAGTTTATACGAGCAGTACTTC. Its protein is CASSQERAGTSGSLYEQYF.

This chain joins TRBV12-3 or TRBV12-4 and TRBJ2-2; no clear D. V was trimmed by 6 bases and J by 6 bases, leaving 8 bases between them. The CDR3 extends over 12 amino acids. CDR3 loop: CASRGRPGELFF. CDR3 DNA sequence: TGTGCCAGCAGGGGAAGGCCCGGGGAGCTGTTTTTT.

This clone was counted between two and nine times. The CDR3 nucleotides read TGTGCCAGCTCACCGCACCCCCCTCCCCCGGCCGGATCCTACGAGCAGTACTTC. This codes for CASSPHPPPPAGSYEQYF. V and J are TRBV18 and TRBJ2-7, with D unresolved. CDR3 length: 18 amino acids. Looked up from germline, CDR1 is KGHSH and CDR2 is LQKENI. V dropped 3 bases and J dropped 1 base, with 22 bases sitting between them.